Sequencing of this TCR beta chain was carried out in a study of identical twins. TCRdb re-called the 5' RACE reads with MiXCR, one entry per CDR3 protein. This sample yields about 470,000 distinct CDR3 sequences, of which 24% are seen a single time; over 2.5% belongs to the top ten. With V trimmed by 0 bases and J by 11 bases, 4 bases remained unmatched. Germline-derived CDR1 and CDR2 are LGHDT and YNNKEL (reference sequence). This CDR3 region has 13 residues. The data were also submitted as part of a second study, on T cells expressing NK-cell markers.

The specimen was CD4+ T cells sorted from blood. This clonotype was sampled from a woman aged 18-30 years in good health. The J gene is TRBJ1-1, the V gene TRBV3-1, with 9 bases fitting TRBD1. CDR3 nucleotides: TGTGCCAGCAGCCAAGAGGGGACAGGGCGGGCTTTCTTT. This gives the protein CASSQEGTGRAFF.